This entry concerns a single T cell receptor beta chain. Its antigen is as yet unknown. A process of 5'RACE template switching, which added a universal primer site and UMIs, was used to make TCR cDNA. TCRdb re-called the 5' RACE reads through MiXCR, storing one row per CDR3 protein. The table includes about 320,000 distinct CDR3 sequences, roughly 10% detected once. These data come from a study of T cells after yellow fever vaccination. Whole-study results and caveats: The secondary response peaked faster, at day 5 versus 15, but was weaker. Most clones from primary vaccination were detected again post-booster (around 96% CD4, roughly 91% CD8).

This CDR3 region has 14 residues. Trimming took 4 bases from V and 7 from J, leaving 18 bases between them. CDR1 and CDR2 from the germline V gene are SGHRS and YFSETQ. This chain joins TRBV5-1 and TRBJ2-7; D remains ambiguous. This receptor was obtained from a man younger than 35 who received the YFV17D yellow fever vaccine. Sequencing used CD4+ T cells sorted from PBMCs, obtained 45 days after the yellow fever booster vaccination. The CDR3 sequence is CASSGGGDLKEQYF. CDR3 DNA sequence: TGCGCCAGCAGCGGTGGTGGGGATTTGAAAGAGCAGTACTTC.